This entry features one T cell receptor (beta chain) sequence. Antigen: not known. The authors produced TCR alpha and TCR beta cDNA libraries with sample barcodes and UMIs by 5'RACE using constant-segment primers. TCRdb re-derived calls from the 5' RACE reads in MiXCR, one entry per CDR3 protein. Among more than 150,000 distinct CDR3 sequences listed, around 10% were seen once. The length of the CDR3 is 15 residues. V shed 4 bases and J shed 0 bases, with 12 bases lying between them. Germline-derived CDR1 and CDR2 are DFQATT and SNEGSKA (reference sequence). The data are from a study of T-cell memory formation after mild COVID-19. Overall study results and limits: CD4+ contracting clones lay mainly in CM and EM, CD8+ ones in EMRA. In pre-infection memory, a portion of responding clones appeared, which suggested that cross-reactive memory joined.

The genes are TRBV20-1 and TRBJ1-4; D is ambiguous. Material: PBMCs or a T cell subset sorted from them (not recorded which). The receptor's source is a man aged 18 to 30 who had mild COVID-19 (a few samples of this study predate the infection). Cell type and time point are not known. This CDR3 is CSATPPQSTNEKLFF. CDR3 nucleotide sequence: TGCAGTGCTACCCCACCACAATCAACTAATGAAAAACTGTTTTTT.